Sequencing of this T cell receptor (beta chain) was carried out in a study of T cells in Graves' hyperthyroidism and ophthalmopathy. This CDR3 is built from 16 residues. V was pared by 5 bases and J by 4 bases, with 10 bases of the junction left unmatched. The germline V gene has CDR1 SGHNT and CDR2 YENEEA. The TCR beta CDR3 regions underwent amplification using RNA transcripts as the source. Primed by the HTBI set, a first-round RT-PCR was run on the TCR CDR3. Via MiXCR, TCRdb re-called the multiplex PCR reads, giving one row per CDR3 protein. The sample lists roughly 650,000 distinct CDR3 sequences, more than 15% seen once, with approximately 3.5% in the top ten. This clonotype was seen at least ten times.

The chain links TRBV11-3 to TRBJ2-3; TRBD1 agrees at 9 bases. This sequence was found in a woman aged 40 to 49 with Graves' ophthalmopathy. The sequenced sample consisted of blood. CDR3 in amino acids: CASSISPGQGSDTQYF. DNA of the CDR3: TGTGCCAGCAGCATTTCTCCGGGACAGGGATCAGATACGCAGTATTTT.